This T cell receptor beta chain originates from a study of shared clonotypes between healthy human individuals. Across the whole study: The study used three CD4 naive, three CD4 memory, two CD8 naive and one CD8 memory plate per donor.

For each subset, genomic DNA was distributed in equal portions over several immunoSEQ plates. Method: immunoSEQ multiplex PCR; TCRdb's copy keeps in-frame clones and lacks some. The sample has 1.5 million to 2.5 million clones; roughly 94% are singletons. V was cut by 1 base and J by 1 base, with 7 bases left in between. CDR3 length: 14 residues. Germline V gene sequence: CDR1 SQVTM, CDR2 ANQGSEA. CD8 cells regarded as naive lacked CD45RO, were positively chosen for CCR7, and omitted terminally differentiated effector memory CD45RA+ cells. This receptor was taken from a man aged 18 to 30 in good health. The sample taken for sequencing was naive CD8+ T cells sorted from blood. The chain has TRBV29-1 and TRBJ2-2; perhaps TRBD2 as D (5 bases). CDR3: CSVEGELNTGELFF. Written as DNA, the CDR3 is TGCAGCGTTGAAGGGGAGCTGAACACCGGGGAGCTGTTTTTT.